These T cell receptor beta chains were read from a single sample in a study of vaccination effects on CD4 cells after COVID-19. Sequencing used immunoSEQ multiplex PCR; TCRdb keeps in-frame clones, though not all of them. The data contain about 18,000 clones, 76% of them singletons. Their specific antigens are unknown. The source was CD4+ T cells from PBMCs cultured with SARS-CoV-2 spike peptides, collected after COVID-19 vaccination. These receptors all stem from a human donor who had a prior SARS-CoV-2 infection. Both conserved end residues are part of each CDR3. The D gene is left open where the match is weak. Only part of the rows carry a size: once, few, many, or a class if the clone is expanded.

>large|-|12|TRBV5-6|TRBJ1-2
CASSEGEYGYTF
TGTGCCAGCAGCGAAGGGGAATATGGCTACACCTTC
>-|-|12|TRBV12-3/TRBV12-4|TRBJ1-2
CASSSQGYGYTF
TGTGCCAGCAGTTCCCAGGGCTATGGCTACACCTTC
>-|-|8|TRBV20-1|TRBJ2-1
CSVSEQFF
TGCAGTGTCTCTGAGCAGTTCTTC
>-|-|13|TRBV5-6|TRBJ1-4
CASSFSRGEKLFF
TGTGCCAGCAGCTTCTCTCGCGGGGAAAAACTGTTTTTT
>-|-|12|TRBV11-3|TRBJ2-4
CASSLGPRDQYF
TGTGCCAGCAGCTTAGGTCCGAGGGATCAGTACTTC
>-|-|15|TRBV5-8|TRBJ2-3
CASSLIGGQTDTQYF
TGTGCCAGCAGCTTGATCGGGGGGCAAACAGATACGCAGTATTTT
>few|-|14|TRBV7-2|TRBJ1-5
CASSSQGSRQPQHF
TGTGCCAGCAGCTCCCAGGGGTCCCGTCAGCCCCAGCATTTT
>-|TRBD1|15|TRBV19|TRBJ1-4
CARKRSQGAQEKLFF
TGTGCCAGAAAAAGAAGCCAGGGGGCGCAAGAAAAACTGTTTTTT
>-|TRBD2|14|TRBV30|TRBJ2-3
CAWSSPAGRDTQYF
TGTGCCTGGAGTTCCCCAGCGGGGCGGGATACGCAGTATTTT
>-|-|13|TRBV18|TRBJ1-3
CASSRAADGTIYF
TGTGCCAGCTCTCGGGCGGCAGACGGCACCATATATTTT
>-|-|13|TRBV3-1/TRBV3-2|TRBJ2-5
CASSRRRQETQYF
TGTGCCAGCAGCCGGAGACGGCAAGAGACCCAGTACTTC
>-|-|18|TRBV19|TRBJ1-6
CASSLKTGWSSYNSPLHF
TGTGCCAGTAGTTTGAAGACAGGCTGGAGCTCCTATAATTCACCCCTCCACTTT
>-|-|12|TRBV5-1|TRBJ2-7
CASSSQSYEQYF
TGCGCCAGCAGCTCCCAGTCCTACGAGCAGTACTTC
>-|-|13|TRBV11-2|TRBJ1-2
CASSLGSGYGYTF
TGTGCCAGCAGCTTAGGCAGCGGCTATGGCTACACCTTC
>-|-|17|TRBV21-1|TRBJ1-2
CASSRETREPSNYGYTF
TGTGCCAGCAGCAGAGAAACCAGGGAACCTAGCAACTATGGCTACACCTTC
>few|TRBD2|14|TRBV7-2|TRBJ2-7
CASSASGGAYEQYF
TGTGCCAGCAGCGCTAGCGGGGGGGCCTACGAGCAGTACTTC
>once|-|12|TRBV3-1/TRBV3-2|TRBJ1-1
CASSLDYTEAFF
TGTGCCAGCAGCCTGGATTACACTGAAGCTTTCTTT
>-|-|13|TRBV30|TRBJ2-5
CAWSVRVRETQYF
TGTGCCTGGAGTGTCCGGGTCCGGGAGACCCAGTACTTC
>-|-|14|TRBV5-1|TRBJ2-5
CASSLGAVQETQYF
TGCGCCAGCAGCTTGGGAGCGGTCCAAGAGACCCAGTACTTC
>-|TRBD1|13|TRBV19|TRBJ2-5
CASSTTGEPAQYF
TGTGCCAGTAGTACGACAGGGGAACCAGCCCAGTACTTC
>-|-|15|TRBV10-3|TRBJ1-3
CAISEFRASGNTIYF
TGTGCCATCAGTGAGTTTCGGGCGTCTGGAAACACCATATATTTT
>few|-|13|TRBV10-3|TRBJ1-3
CAIRQGSGNTIYF
TGTGCCATCAGACAGGGCTCTGGAAACACCATATATTTT
>few|TRBD1|13|TRBV28|TRBJ1-2
CASSLTGAGGYTF
TGTGCCAGCAGTCTGACAGGGGCGGGTGGCTACACCTTC
>-|-|15|TRBV15|TRBJ2-7
CATSRDRLVTYEQYF
TGTGCCACCAGCAGAGACCGACTAGTTACCTACGAGCAGTACTTC
>-|-|16|TRBV19|TRBJ1-5
CASSIVRRYSNQPQHF
TGTGCCAGTAGTATAGTCCGACGGTATAGCAATCAGCCCCAGCATTTT
>-|TRBD2|17|TRBV6-2/TRBV6-3|TRBJ2-7
CASSYWTSGRAAYEQYF
TGTGCCAGCAGTTACTGGACTAGCGGGAGGGCCGCTTACGAGCAGTACTTC
>few|TRBD1|17|TRBV24-1|TRBJ2-3
CATSEPYGTGSTDTQYF
TGTGCCACCAGTGAGCCCTACGGGACAGGTAGCACAGATACGCAGTATTTT
>medium-sized|-|15|TRBV6-5|TRBJ2-1
CASSYKNTGLNEQFF
TGTGCCAGCAGTTACAAAAATACAGGGTTGAATGAGCAGTTCTTC
>-|-|13|TRBV20-1|TRBJ1-1
CSASRQANTEAFF
TGCAGTGCTAGTAGGCAGGCGAACACTGAAGCTTTCTTT
>-|TRBD1|16|TRBV24-1|TRBJ2-1
CATSNQQGGSYNEQFF
TGTGCCACCAGCAACCAACAGGGGGGATCCTACAATGAGCAGTTCTTC
>-|TRBD2|17|TRBV4-2|TRBJ2-3
CASSQDQMTSGRNTQYF
TGTGCCAGCAGCCAAGACCAAATGACTAGCGGGAGAAATACGCAGTATTTT
>once|-|16|TRBV3-1/TRBV3-2|TRBJ2-2
CASSPRGALDTGELFF
TGTGCCAGCAGTCCTCGGGGGGCATTGGACACCGGGGAGCTGTTTTTT
>-|-|13|TRBV27|TRBJ1-1
CASSQQGRTEAFF
TGTGCCAGCAGTCAACAGGGCCGCACTGAAGCTTTCTTT
>once|TRBD1|15|TRBV7-9|TRBJ2-5
CASSRRRQGQETQYF
TGTGCCAGCAGCCGAAGAAGACAGGGGCAAGAGACCCAGTACTTC
>-|-|13|TRBV29-1|TRBJ2-3
CSVYVRAKDTQYF
TGCAGCGTTTACGTCCGGGCGAAAGATACGCAGTATTTT
>-|TRBD1|15|TRBV6-6|TRBJ2-2
CASRPGTGVTGELFF
TGTGCCAGCAGACCCGGGACAGGGGTCACCGGGGAGCTGTTTTTT
>once|-|12|TRBV25-1|TRBJ1-2
CASSPIFDGYTF
TGTGCCAGCAGCCCAATTTTTGATGGCTACACCTTC
>-|TRBD1|16|TRBV5-4|TRBJ2-5
CASSLAPTGPEETQYF
TGTGCCAGCAGCTTGGCCCCGACAGGGCCTGAGGAGACCCAGTACTTC
>-|-|12|TRBV5-1|TRBJ2-7
CASRRDSYEQYF
TGCGCCAGCAGGCGGGACTCCTACGAGCAGTACTTC
>-|-|16|TRBV21-1|TRBJ2-7
CASSQRIYRALWEQYF
TGTGCCAGCAGCCAAAGGATATACAGGGCCTTGTGGGAGCAGTACTTC
>-|-|13|TRBV9|TRBJ1-1
CASSDGTYPEAFF
TGTGCCAGCAGCGATGGGACATATCCTGAAGCTTTCTTT